This section outlines one TCR beta chain sequence together with its context. Its specificity is not known. This record comes from a study of radiotherapy plus CTLA-4 blockade in lung cancer. Overall study context: 18% of patients responded objectively, and around 31% achieved disease control. Overall study results and limits: TCR clones from tumors expanded in blood after radiotherapy plus ipilimumab. Increased serum interferon-beta after radiation also reportedly predicted response strongly.

Method: immunoSEQ multiplex PCR; TCRdb's copy keeps in-frame clones and lacks some. The sample has about 76,000 clones, around 80% seen once; the top ten hold roughly 0.87%. V lost 5 bases to trimming and J lost 0 bases, with 5 bases between them. This CDR3 spans 13 amino acids. Per germline, CDR1 WNHNN and CDR2 SYGVQD (reference sequence). Chemo-refractory metastatic non-small-cell lung cancer patients received focal radiation with ipilimumab CTLA-4 blockade. The gene calls are TRBV10-1 and TRBJ2-1, with D uncertain. The sample was peripheral blood, taken from a patient treated with radiotherapy plus ipilimumab. The source of this sequence is a human donor with non-small cell lung cancer who had stable disease on radiotherapy plus ipilimumab. This CDR3 is CASSRSSYNEQFF. CDR3 DNA sequence: TGCGCCAGCAGTAGGAGCTCCTACAATGAGCAGTTCTTC.